This T cell receptor beta chain was recovered during a study of blood T cell repertoires in COVID-19. Turning to the study itself: Collection of acute and convalescent COVID-19 samples took place in the United States, Italy and Spain. From T cells, B-cell-depleted T cells, or PBMCs came the material, which was cDNA or gDNA.

Between the trimmed V and J ends, which lost 5 bases and 0 bases, there was a span of 11 bases. This CDR3 region has 14 residues. Germline values: CDR1 SGHAT, CDR2 FQDESV (reference sequence). Original handling: Cell counts per sample came from amplifying reference gene primers. Sequenced by immunoSEQ multiplex PCR; TCRdb stores in-frame clones only, minus some. V, J and clone size reflect that table, while D and trimming were determined from the DNA. The table records around 260,000 clones, more than 85% of them present only once. Specimen: peripheral blood. This TCR came from a man aged 18 to 29 with active or convalescent COVID-19. The V call is TRBV11-1, the J call TRBJ2-7, with D possibly TRBD1 on 6 matching bases. CDR3 DNA sequence: TGTGCCAGCAGCCAAGGACAGTACTCCTACGAGCAGTACTTC. Its protein product is CASSQGQYSYEQYF.